The 25 T cell receptor beta chains given below trace back to one sample, sequenced in a study of blood T cells in healthy people across ages (dated by TCRdb to between 2014 and 2016). The method behind the library was 5' RACE. Sequencing was carried out with an Illumina HiSeq 2500. A second PCR of roughly 7 to 12 cycles was run with a J-beta primer mix and a sample-barcoded 5' primer. The raw public reads went through TCRdb reprocessing: fastp at Q25, MiXCR clone calling, in-frame beta chains kept. A single entry per CDR3 protein holds the most common genes and DNA from its merged rows. Counted in this sample were some 920,000 distinct CDR3 sequences; about 53% of them appeared once. The ten largest clones add up to about 20% of the sample. The sequenced sample was blood. The receptors come from a woman aged 60-70 years in good health.

The chain recombines TRBV6-5 with TRBJ1-2; a weak D match, TRBD1 (6 bases). V was cut by 8 bases and J by 7 bases, with 14 bases left in between. The CDR3 spans 12 residues. Germline CDR1 is MNHEY and CDR2 is SVGAGI. CDR3 coding DNA: TGTGCCAGCGGACCAGGGGCGGGTGGCTACACCTTC. Its translation: CASGPGAGGYTF.

The chain joins TRBV4-2 to TRBJ2-7, with 9 bases lining up with TRBD2. Trimming took 0 bases from V and 2 from J; bases not matched to a gene: 2. This CDR3 has 15 amino acids. Looked up from germline, CDR1 is LGHNA and CDR2 is YNFKEQ. In DNA, the CDR3 is TGTGCCAGCAGCCAAGAGGCTAGCGGGACCTACGAGCAGTACTTC. It encodes CASSQEASGTYEQYF.

The chain joins TRBV29-1 to TRBJ2-1; maybe TRBD2 (5 bases). The CDR3 length is 13 residues. Germline assignment: CDR1 SQVTM and CDR2 ANQGSEA. V lost 6 bases to trimming and J lost 6 bases, with 15 bases between them. The CDR3 loop is CSVEPTAANEQFF. For the CDR3, the DNA is TGCAGCGTCGAACCCACAGCGGCCAATGAGCAGTTCTTC.

In this sample, this clonotype turned up a few times. V gene TRBV28 combines with J gene TRBJ2-5, with D perhaps matching TRBD1 (5 bases). Germline CDR1 is MDHEN and CDR2 is SYDVKM. Deletions cut 3 bases from V and 2 bases from J, with 28 bases between. This CDR3 region has 20 residues. The CDR3 here is CASSLWSLRATSDHQETQYF. As DNA, the CDR3 is TGTGCCAGCAGTTTGTGGTCGCTCAGGGCGACTTCGGACCATCAAGAGACCCAGTACTTC.

V gene TRBV12-3 or TRBV12-4 combines with J gene TRBJ2-7; 8 bases line up with TRBD1. This CDR3 contains 15 residues. V lost 4 bases and J lost 1; bases outside the gene matches: 6. The CDR3 DNA reads as TGTGCCAGCAGTTCCCGGGACAGGAGGTCCTACGAGCAGTACTTC. Its protein is CASSSRDRRSYEQYF.

V is TRBV7-2 and J is TRBJ2-3; tentative D call: TRBD1 (5 bases). Germline assignment: CDR1 SGHTA and CDR2 FQGNSA. Between the trimmed V and J ends, which lost 2 bases and 2 bases, there was a span of 14 bases. CDR3 length: 16 residues. CDR3 in amino acids: CASSLWGLGNTDTQYF. CDR3 coding DNA: TGTGCCAGCAGCTTATGGGGCCTAGGAAACACAGATACGCAGTATTTT.

This clonotype was picked up a small number of times. The gene calls are TRBV3-1 and TRBJ2-7; D perhaps matches TRBD2 (6 bases). This CDR3 region has 15 residues. The V gene lost 6 bases and the J gene lost 5 bases, with 20 bases spanning the gap. The germline V gene has CDR1 LGHDT and CDR2 YNNKEL (reference sequence). The CDR3: CASSPSPGSLDEQYF. For the CDR3, the DNA is TGTGCCAGCAGTCCAAGTCCCGGGAGTCTCGACGAGCAGTACTTC.

CDR3 sequence: CASSLAGIAGQGNNYGYTF. DNA of the CDR3: TGCGCCAGCAGCTTGGCAGGGATTGCGGGACAGGGGAATAACTATGGCTACACCTTC. The chain combines TRBV5-1 with TRBJ1-2; TRBD1 agrees at 10 bases. After removal of 0 bases from V and 1 base from J, the junction contained 12 bases not matched to a gene. Germline lookup yields CDR1 SGHRS and CDR2 YFSETQ. CDR3 length equals 19 residues.

The chain uses TRBV24-1 and TRBJ2-2; TRBD2 matches at 13 bases. J lost 6 bases, V lost 9 bases, and 0 bases had no gene match. The CDR3 covers 13 residues. CDR1 and CDR2 (germline): KGHDR, SFDVKD. The CDR3 region has the DNA TGTGCCACCGGGACTAGCGGGGCCGGGGAGCTGTTTTTT. Protein product: CATGTSGAGELFF.

The V and J genes are TRBV7-2 and TRBJ2-3; D remains ambiguous. Trimming took off 1 base at V and 2 bases at J, with 13 bases between the two ends. Germline values: CDR1 SGHTA, CDR2 FQGNSA. This CDR3 comprises 16 residues. The CDR3, as DNA: TGTGCCAGCAGCTTAGAGATAATACACTCCACAGATACGCAGTATTTT. Protein sequence: CASSLEIIHSTDTQYF. Together with reference TRBV7-2 and TRBJ2-3, the CDR3 gives the full variable domain: GAGVSQSPSNKVTEKGKDVELRCDPISGHTALYWYRQSLGQGLEFLIYFQGNSAPDKSGLPSDRFSAERTGGSVSTLTIQRTQQEDSAVYLCASSLEIIHSTDTQYFGPGTRLTVL.

The chain is built from TRBV29-1 and TRBJ2-7; maybe TRBD1 (5 bases). CDR1 SQVTM and CDR2 ANQGSEA come from the germline V gene. The CDR3 loop spans 13 amino acids. Trimming took off 5 bases at V and 0 bases at J, with 11 bases between the two ends. This chain's CDR3 is CSVRTPTSYEQYF. CDR3 coding DNA: TGCAGCGTTAGGACACCCACCTCCTACGAGCAGTACTTC.

Here the CDR3 DNA reads TGTGCCAGCCGCCCTAGCGGAGGCGGGCAAGAGACCCAGTACTTC. It yields the protein CASRPSGGGQETQYF. This sequence joins TRBV6-1 and TRBJ2-5, with 7 nucleotides matching TRBD2. The CDR3 contains 15 residues. V gave up 8 bases and J gave up 2 bases; unmatched junction bases: 11. Germline lookup yields CDR1 MNHNS and CDR2 SASEGT.

This chain uses TRBV27 with TRBJ1-2; weak D call: TRBD1 (5 bases). V lost 3 bases, J lost 9 bases, and 11 bases lay in between. CDR1 and CDR2 (germline): MNHEY, SMNVEV (reference sequence). The CDR3 is 12 amino acids. The CDR3 loop is CASSFRGGSYTF. DNA of the CDR3: TGTGCCAGCAGTTTTAGGGGAGGGAGCTACACCTTC.

This rearrangement joins TRBV12-3 or TRBV12-4 to TRBJ2-4; maybe TRBD1 (5 bases). The CDR3 length is 16 residues. V was shortened by 5 bases and J by 0 bases, with 14 bases between the two germline ends. The CDR3 loop reads CASSPTVIIAKNIQYF. The CDR3 coding sequence is TGTGCCAGCAGTCCGACAGTCATTATAGCCAAAAACATTCAGTACTTC.

This clonotype has ten or more counts. V usage is TRBV5-1 and J usage is TRBJ2-7, with a tentative D call TRBD2 (7 bases). CDR3 length: 15 amino acids. V was trimmed by 0 bases and J by 4 bases, leaving 14 bases between them. The germline V gene encodes CDR1 SGHRS and CDR2 YFSETQ. The CDR3, as DNA: TGCGCCAGCAGCTTGGAGGCGGGGGCGGAGTACGAGCAGTACTTC. Amino acids: CASSLEAGAEYEQYF.

The chain has TRBV12-3 or TRBV12-4 and TRBJ1-1, with D tentatively TRBD1 (5 bases). The V end was cut by 8 bases, the J end by 1 base, with 32 bases between. The CDR3 runs 20 residues. The chain's CDR3 is CASHLPRWVTGTLKNTEAFF. The DNA for the CDR3 is TGTGCCAGCCACCTCCCGCGTTGGGTTACCGGGACGCTAAAGAACACTGAAGCTTTCTTT.

Only a few counts were recorded for this clonotype. The chain is built from TRBV6-5 and TRBJ1-2; a possible D gene is TRBD1 (6 bases). The germline V gene encodes CDR1 MNHEY and CDR2 SVGAGI. Trimming removed 4 bases at V and 5 bases at J, with 14 bases between. The CDR3 loop spans 14 amino acids. CDR3 loop: CASSSGNREYGYTF. The DNA for the CDR3 is TGTGCCAGCAGTTCGGGAAACAGGGAGTATGGCTACACCTTC.

The V call is TRBV28, the J call TRBJ2-7; 10 nucleotides line up with TRBD2. The germline gives CDR1 MDHEN, CDR2 SYDVKM. The junction had 9 bases not matched to a gene; V was cut back by 3 bases and J by 4 bases. This CDR3 has 16 amino acids. CDR3 sequence: CASSLRSSGSIYEQYF. The CDR3 DNA is TGTGCCAGCAGTTTGAGGTCTAGCGGGAGTATTTACGAGCAGTACTTC.

The chain uses TRBV9 and TRBJ2-2; 13 bases line up with TRBD2. From germline, CDR1 is SGDLS and CDR2 YYNGEE. The length of the CDR3 is 17 residues. The V gene end was trimmed by 4 bases and the J gene end by 4 bases; junction bases not matched to a gene: 7. CDR3 in amino acids: CASSPRLAGGSTGELFF. CDR3 coding DNA: TGTGCCAGCAGCCCCAGACTAGCGGGGGGTTCCACCGGGGAGCTGTTTTTT.

This clonotype is a singleton in its sample. V usage is TRBV20-1 and J usage is TRBJ1-1; possible D gene TRBD1, 5 bases. This CDR3 spans 15 amino acids. V was cut by 0 bases and J by 4 bases, with 15 bases left in between. CDR1 and CDR2 from the germline V gene are DFQATT and SNEGSKA (reference sequence). CDR3 amino acids: CSARDPGASPTEAFF. CDR3 DNA: TGCAGTGCTAGAGACCCCGGGGCGTCTCCCACTGAAGCTTTCTTT.

V usage is TRBV10-3 and J usage is TRBJ2-7, with D possibly being TRBD2 (5 bases). Per the germline V gene, CDR1 is ENHRY and CDR2 is SYGVKD. The V end lost 8 bases, the J end lost 7 bases, and 24 bases lay between the germline ends. The CDR3 spans 15 residues. The CDR3 DNA is TGTGCCATCGAAAGCGGCTTAAGCTCCTACAATGAGCAGTACTTC. Translated: CAIESGLSSYNEQYF.

There are a few counts of this clonotype. This chain uses TRBV29-1 with TRBJ2-3; weak D call: TRBD2 (6 bases). CDR3 size: 15 residues. V was trimmed by 3 bases and J by 2 bases, leaving 15 bases between them. Germline V gene sequence: CDR1 SQVTM, CDR2 ANQGSEA. In DNA, the CDR3 is TGCAGCGTTGAGGGTTCCGGGAGTGTCACAGATACGCAGTATTTT. Protein: CSVEGSGSVTDTQYF.

The V gene is TRBV29-1, the J gene TRBJ1-5; tentatively, D is TRBD1 (5 bases). The CDR3 has 15 residues. V was shortened by 4 bases and J by 0 bases, with 13 bases between the two germline ends. The germline V gene has CDR1 SQVTM and CDR2 ANQGSEA. The CDR3 protein is CSVGGGAGSNQPQHF. The DNA of the CDR3 is TGCAGCGTTGGAGGAGGGGCGGGTAGCAATCAGCCCCAGCATTTT.

This clonotype appeared a few times. The CDR3 region is CASSYSLGASGSYNEQFF. The CDR3 bases are TGTGCCAGCAGTTACTCGCTCGGGGCATCGGGCTCCTACAATGAGCAGTTCTTC. J is TRBJ2-1 and V is TRBV6-5, with D tentatively TRBD1 or TRBD2 (5 bases each). The germline gives CDR1 MNHEY, CDR2 SVGAGI. The CDR3 is made up of 18 amino acids. V lost 0 bases and J lost 0, with 15 bases in between.

Ten or more counts support this clonotype. The chain combines TRBV5-1 with TRBJ2-1, with D possibly TRBD1 on 6 matching bases. CDR1 and CDR2 (germline): SGHRS, YFSETQ. V was cut by 0 bases and J by 8 bases, with 12 bases left in between. There are 14 residues in the CDR3. CDR3 nucleotide sequence: TGCGCCAGCAGCTTGGAGCCAGGGGAGTATGAGCAGTTCTTC. Its protein product is CASSLEPGEYEQFF.